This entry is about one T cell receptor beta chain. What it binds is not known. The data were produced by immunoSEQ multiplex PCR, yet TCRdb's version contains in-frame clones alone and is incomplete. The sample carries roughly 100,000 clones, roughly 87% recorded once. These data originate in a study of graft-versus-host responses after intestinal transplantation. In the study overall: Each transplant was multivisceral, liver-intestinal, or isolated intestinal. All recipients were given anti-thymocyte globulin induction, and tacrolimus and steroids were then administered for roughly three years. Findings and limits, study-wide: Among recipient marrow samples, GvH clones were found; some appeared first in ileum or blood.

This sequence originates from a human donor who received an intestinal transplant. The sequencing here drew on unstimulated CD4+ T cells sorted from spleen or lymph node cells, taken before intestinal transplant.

CDR3 amino acids: CASSRQTSGGREKLFF. For the CDR3, the DNA is TGTGCCAGCAGCCGACAGACCTCAGGGGGCCGGGAAAAACTGTTTTTT. The J gene is TRBJ1-4, the V gene TRBV13, with 8 bases that match TRBD1. The CDR3 length is 16 residues. The V gene end was trimmed by 5 bases and the J gene end by 8 bases; junction bases not matched to a gene: 13. Germline V lookup: CDR1 PRHDT, CDR2 FYEKMQ (reference sequence).